The T cell receptor beta chain described here comes from a study of T cell responses to AZD1222 COVID-19 vaccine. Study context: Pooling of second doses given at about 4 or about 12 weeks was done.

Remarks on this clone: As yet, its antigen is unknown.

Whole-study findings and limits: Reportedly, close to half of spike-specific TCRs are directed against unmutated variant regions. In a largely white British group with more females than males, clonal diversity was possibly underestimated. With dominance at 160-218 and 743-854, vaccine-associated CD4 TCRs spanned spike.

Germline CDR1 is SGHNT and CDR2 is YENEEA. Trimming took 5 bases from V and 6 from J; bases not matched to a gene: 12. This CDR3 contains 15 residues. The repertoire was sequenced with immunoSEQ multiplex PCR; TCRdb's copy has only in-frame clones and lacks some. The table records 130,000 to 150,000 clones, approximately 90% of them present only once. The chain couples TRBV11-3 to TRBJ2-5, with TRBD1 identical over 7 bases. The receptor was derived from an adult in good health. This material consisted of peripheral blood, taken on day 0 of AZD1222 vaccination. Here the CDR3 reads CASSRAPGQSQTQYF. The CDR3 DNA follows: TGTGCCAGCAGCCGAGCCCCGGGACAGTCGCAGACCCAGTACTTC.